These T cell receptor beta chains were read from a single sample in a study of T cell repertoires in cytomegalovirus infection. TCRdb reanalysed the reads using MiXCR and keeps one entry per CDR3 protein. The table lists 700,000 to 900,000 distinct CDR3 sequences, roughly 29% of them singletons, with roughly 14% in the top ten. Their target antigens are unknown. The specimen was cultured CD8+ T cells from PBMCs, collected from culture after CMV antigen stimulation. The source is a human donor in good health (CMV status not recorded). Some clones in this sample may be carry-over from other donors' samples. Both conserved end residues are part of each CDR3. D genes are given only for firm matches. Clone size is not always given. Where it is, it says once, few, many or a class for expanded clones.

length	size	V	J	D	CDR3	DNA
13	-	TRBV7-8	TRBJ2-5	-	CASSDFGEETQYF	TGTGCCAGCAGCGACTTCGGGGAAGAGACCCAGTACTTC
15	-	TRBV10-3	TRBJ2-5	TRBD2	CAISPAGEHQETQYF	TGTGCCATCAGCCCGGCGGGAGAGCACCAAGAGACCCAGTACTTC
15	many	TRBV7-6	TRBJ2-5	TRBD2	CASSLVLAGKETQYF	TGTGCCAGCAGCTTAGTCCTAGCGGGGAAAGAGACCCAGTACTTC
16	few	TRBV27	TRBJ2-3	TRBD1	CASSWTGVWDTDTQYF	TGTGCCAGCAGTTGGACAGGGGTTTGGGACACAGATACGCAGTATTTT
15	-	TRBV7-9	TRBJ2-1	-	CASARGKSSYNEQFF	TGTGCCAGCGCGAGGGGAAAGAGCTCCTACAATGAGCAGTTCTTC
16	few	TRBV27	TRBJ2-1	-	CASSFGGQRRYNEQFF	TGTGCCAGCAGTTTCGGAGGACAACGACGATACAATGAGCAGTTCTTC
17	few	TRBV15	TRBJ1-1	TRBD1	CATSRGETGLLNTEAFF	TGTGCCACCAGCAGAGGAGAGACAGGGCTGCTGAACACTGAAGCTTTCTTT
16	-	TRBV4-2	TRBJ1-2	-	CASSPGPTASKVGYTF	TGTGCCAGCAGCCCCGGCCCGACAGCCTCGAAAGTGGGCTACACCTTC
15	many	TRBV6-1	TRBJ1-1	-	CASNPVTETGTEAFF	TGTGCCAGCAACCCAGTGACAGAGACGGGCACTGAAGCTTTCTTT
16	-	TRBV25-1	TRBJ1-6	-	CASSGDLGMVKSPLHF	TGTGCCAGCAGTGGGGACCTTGGAATGGTAAAATCACCCCTCCACTTT
16	once	TRBV20-1	TRBJ2-1	TRBD1	CSARDRGTGAYNEQFF	TGCAGTGCTAGAGATCGGGGGACAGGGGCCTACAATGAGCAGTTCTTC
13	many	TRBV2	TRBJ1-2	-	CAGKDRSNYGYTF	TGTGCCGGAAAGGACAGATCAAACTATGGCTACACCTTC
17	-	TRBV9	TRBJ2-2	TRBD2	CASSELSGAPDTGELFF	TGTGCCAGCAGCGAACTTAGCGGGGCCCCGGACACCGGGGAGCTGTTTTTT
12	few	TRBV12-3/TRBV12-4	TRBJ2-3	-	CASSTRGDTQYF	TGTGCCAGCAGTACCCGAGGAGATACGCAGTATTTT
13	few	TRBV7-9	TRBJ2-1	-	CASSLGGQLMQFF	TGTGCCAGCAGCTTGGGCGGCCAGTTGATGCAGTTCTTC
13	-	TRBV15	TRBJ2-1	TRBD2	CATSRLAGGEQFF	TGTGCCACCAGCAGGCTAGCGGGGGGTGAGCAGTTCTTC
13	-	TRBV9	TRBJ2-1	-	CASSEGGFNEQFF	TGTGCCAGCAGCGAGGGAGGTTTCAATGAGCAGTTCTTC
16	-	TRBV6-5	TRBJ2-1	-	CASSSIDRFPYNEQFF	TGTGCCAGCAGTTCAATCGACAGGTTTCCCTACAATGAGCAGTTCTTC
16	many	TRBV7-8	TRBJ2-2	TRBD2	CASSLVAGGNTGELFF	TGTGCCAGCAGCTTAGTAGCGGGGGGCAACACCGGGGAGCTGTTTTTT
17	many	TRBV7-8	TRBJ1-5	-	CASSLGAQGFSNQPQHF	TGTGCCAGCAGCTTAGGGGCACAGGGCTTTAGCAATCAGCCCCAGCATTTT
13	once	TRBV12-3/TRBV12-4	TRBJ1-4	-	CASRPDWGEKLFF	TGTGCCAGCAGACCGGATTGGGGTGAAAAACTGTTTTTT
13	-	TRBV16	TRBJ1-5	-	CASSQSLDQPQHF	TGTGCCAGCAGCCAAAGTCTCGATCAGCCCCAGCATTTT
15	-	TRBV12-3/TRBV12-4	TRBJ1-1	-	CASSLAEGQGTEAFF	TGTGCCAGCAGTTTAGCAGAGGGGCAGGGGACTGAAGCTTTCTTT
14	once	TRBV9	TRBJ1-2	-	CASSESGSDYGYTF	TGTGCCAGCAGCGAGAGCGGGTCCGACTATGGCTACACCTTC
16	-	TRBV7-9	TRBJ1-2	-	CASSLAFTGQADGYTF	TGTGCCAGCAGCTTAGCTTTTACGGGTCAGGCAGATGGCTACACCTTC
11	few	TRBV6-6	TRBJ1-2	-	CASIGPDGYTF	TGTGCCAGCATCGGGCCAGATGGCTACACCTTC
13	-	TRBV19	TRBJ1-2	-	CASRAPGPHGYTF	TGTGCCAGTAGGGCTCCGGGGCCCCATGGCTACACCTTC
17	once	TRBV9	TRBJ2-4	-	CASSVGPGNLPKNIQYF	TGTGCCAGCAGCGTAGGCCCTGGAAATTTGCCCAAAAACATTCAGTACTTC
16	many	TRBV7-2	TRBJ2-2	TRBD2	CASSPTLAGATGELFF	TGTGCCAGCAGCCCCACCCTAGCGGGGGCCACCGGGGAGCTGTTTTTT
15	-	TRBV2	TRBJ1-1	-	CASSDQGLSDTEAFF	TGTGCCAGCAGTGACCAGGGACTGTCCGACACTGAAGCTTTCTTT
13	few	TRBV12-3/TRBV12-4	TRBJ2-7	-	CASREQSHYEQYF	TGTGCCAGCAGGGAACAGTCCCACTACGAGCAGTACTTC
16	few	TRBV6-5	TRBJ1-4	-	CASSYSGAAFNEKLFF	TGTGCCAGCAGTTACTCAGGGGCAGCCTTTAATGAAAAACTGTTTTTT
15	-	TRBV7-9	TRBJ1-1	TRBD1	CASSSSTGMNTEAFF	TGTGCCAGCAGCTCATCGACAGGGATGAACACTGAAGCTTTCTTT
16	-	TRBV10-3	TRBJ1-3	TRBD1	CAISESGTGNGNTIYF	TGTGCCATCAGTGAGTCAGGGACAGGGAATGGAAACACCATATATTTT
15	few	TRBV6-1	TRBJ2-5	-	CASSAYTRVEETQYF	TGTGCCAGCAGTGCATACACCAGGGTAGAAGAGACCCAGTACTTC
16	-	TRBV6-6	TRBJ1-1	-	CASSYPWGGQNTEAFF	TGTGCCAGCAGTTACCCATGGGGGGGGCAGAACACTGAAGCTTTCTTT
17	-	TRBV11-2	TRBJ1-1	TRBD1	CASSLDVDWTGYAEAFF	TGTGCCAGCAGCTTAGATGTGGACTGGACAGGGTACGCTGAAGCTTTCTTT
15	-	TRBV7-6	TRBJ1-2	-	CASSLALDTVYGYTF	TGTGCCAGCAGCTTAGCGCTAGATACTGTCTATGGCTACACCTTC
14	-	TRBV9	TRBJ1-1	-	CASSVSLQNTEAFF	TGTGCCAGCAGCGTTTCATTACAGAACACTGAAGCTTTCTTT
11	-	TRBV29-1	TRBJ2-5	-	CSVEDFETQYF	TGCAGCGTTGAAGATTTCGAGACCCAGTACTTC
17	few	TRBV4-3	TRBJ2-3	TRBD1	CASSPHPTGGEADTQYF	TGCGCCAGCAGCCCTCATCCGACAGGGGGCGAAGCAGATACGCAGTATTTT
14	-	TRBV6-6	TRBJ1-6	TRBD1	CASSHRTGDSPLHF	TGTGCCAGCAGTCATCGGACAGGTGATTCACCCCTCCACTTT
15	-	TRBV7-9	TRBJ2-3	TRBD2	CASTSRRGGPDTQYF	TGTGCCAGCACCTCCCGGCGGGGGGGTCCAGATACGCAGTATTTT
13	few	TRBV10-3	TRBJ2-2	-	CAISEWVDGELFF	TGTGCCATCAGTGAATGGGTTGACGGGGAGCTGTTTTTT
17	many	TRBV7-2	TRBJ2-1	TRBD1	CASSLDGRDSFYNEQFF	TGTGCCAGCAGCTTAGACGGCCGGGACAGCTTCTACAATGAGCAGTTCTTC
14	-	TRBV4-1	TRBJ1-1	-	CASSQLARGTEAFF	TGCGCCAGCAGCCAACTTGCAAGAGGAACTGAAGCTTTCTTT
17	-	TRBV27	TRBJ1-1	TRBD1	CASSRTGGIPMNTEAFF	TGTGCCAGCAGCAGGACAGGGGGCATCCCCATGAACACTGAAGCTTTCTTT